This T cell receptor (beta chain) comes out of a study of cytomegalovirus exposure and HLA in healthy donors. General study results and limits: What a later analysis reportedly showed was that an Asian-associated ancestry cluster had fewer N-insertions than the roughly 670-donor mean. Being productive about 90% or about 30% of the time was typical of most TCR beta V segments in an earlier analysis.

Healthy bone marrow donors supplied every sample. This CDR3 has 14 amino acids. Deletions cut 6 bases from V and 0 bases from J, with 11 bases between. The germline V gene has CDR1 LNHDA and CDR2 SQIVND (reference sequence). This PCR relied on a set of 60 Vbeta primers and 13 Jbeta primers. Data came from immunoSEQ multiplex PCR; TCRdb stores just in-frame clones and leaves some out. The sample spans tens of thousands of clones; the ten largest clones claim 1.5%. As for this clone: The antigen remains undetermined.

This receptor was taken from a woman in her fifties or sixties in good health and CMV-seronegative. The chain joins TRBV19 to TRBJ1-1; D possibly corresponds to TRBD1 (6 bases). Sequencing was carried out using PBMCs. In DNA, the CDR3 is TGTGCCAGTAGGGGGACAAATATGAACACTGAAGCTTTCTTT. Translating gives CASRGTNMNTEAFF.